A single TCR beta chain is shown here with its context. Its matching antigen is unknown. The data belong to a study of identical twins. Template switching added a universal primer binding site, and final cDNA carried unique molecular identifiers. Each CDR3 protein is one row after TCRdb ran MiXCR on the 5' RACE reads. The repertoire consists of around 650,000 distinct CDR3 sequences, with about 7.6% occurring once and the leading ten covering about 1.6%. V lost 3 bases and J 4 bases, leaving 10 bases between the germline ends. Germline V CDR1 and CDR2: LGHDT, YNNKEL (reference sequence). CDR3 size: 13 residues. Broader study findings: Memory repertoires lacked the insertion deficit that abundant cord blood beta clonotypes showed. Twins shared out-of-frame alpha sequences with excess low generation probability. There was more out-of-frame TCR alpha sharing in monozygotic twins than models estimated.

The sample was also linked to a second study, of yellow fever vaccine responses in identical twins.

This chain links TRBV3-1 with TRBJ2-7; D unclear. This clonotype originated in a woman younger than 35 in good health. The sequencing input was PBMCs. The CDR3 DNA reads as TGTGCCAGCAGCCAGGGTAATGCGTACGAGCAGTACTTC. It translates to CASSQGNAYEQYF.